This TCR beta chain was recovered during a study of control samples from healthy donors and cancer patients. Generated by immunoSEQ multiplex PCR, the TCRdb table keeps only in-frame clones and is missing some. The repertoire consists of about 110,000 clones, with 90% to 95% occurring once and the leading ten covering 7.8%. CDR3 length equals 12 residues. CDR1 is MNHNS, CDR2 SASEGT, per germline. The germline V and J ends were trimmed by 1 base and 5 bases, with 5 bases remaining between them. This chain uses TRBV6-1 with TRBJ1-2, with a tentative D call TRBD1 (5 bases). The sequence was collected from a woman aged 18-29 years in good health. The source material was blood. The CDR3, as DNA: TGTGCCAGCAGTGAAGGACAGTATGGCTACACCTTC. Translating gives CASSEGQYGYTF.